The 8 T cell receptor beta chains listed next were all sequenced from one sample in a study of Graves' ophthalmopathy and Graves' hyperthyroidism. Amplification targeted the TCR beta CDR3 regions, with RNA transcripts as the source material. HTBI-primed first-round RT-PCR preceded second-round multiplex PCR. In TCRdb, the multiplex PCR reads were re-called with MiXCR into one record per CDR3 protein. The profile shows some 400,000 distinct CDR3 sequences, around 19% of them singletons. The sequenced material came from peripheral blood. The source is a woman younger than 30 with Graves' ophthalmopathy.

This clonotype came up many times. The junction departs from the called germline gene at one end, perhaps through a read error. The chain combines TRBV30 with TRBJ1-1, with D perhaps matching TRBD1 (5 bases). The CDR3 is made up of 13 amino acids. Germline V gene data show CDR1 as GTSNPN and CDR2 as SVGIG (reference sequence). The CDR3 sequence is CAWGDQTNTGAFF. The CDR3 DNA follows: TGTGCCTGGGGGGACCAAACGAACACTGGAGCTTTCTTT. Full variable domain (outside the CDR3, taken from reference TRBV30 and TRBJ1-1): SQTIHQWPATLVQPVGSPLSLECTVEGTSNPNLYWYRQAAGRGLQLLFYSVGIGQISSEVPQNLSASRPQDRQFILSSKKLLLSDSGFYLCAWGDQTNTGAFFGQGTRLTVV.

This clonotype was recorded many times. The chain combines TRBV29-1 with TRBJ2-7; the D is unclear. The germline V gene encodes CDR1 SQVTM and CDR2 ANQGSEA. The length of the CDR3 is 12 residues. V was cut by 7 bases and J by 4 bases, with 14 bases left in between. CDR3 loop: CSGTVSEYEQYF. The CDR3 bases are TGCAGCGGAACAGTCTCCGAGTACGAGCAGTACTTC.

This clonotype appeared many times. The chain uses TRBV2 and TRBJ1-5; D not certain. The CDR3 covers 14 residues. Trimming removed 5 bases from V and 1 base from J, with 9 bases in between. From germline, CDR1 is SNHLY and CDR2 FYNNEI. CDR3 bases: TGTGCCAGCAGTACGGTGCAGAGCAATCAGCCCCAGCATTTT. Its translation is CASSTVQSNQPQHF.

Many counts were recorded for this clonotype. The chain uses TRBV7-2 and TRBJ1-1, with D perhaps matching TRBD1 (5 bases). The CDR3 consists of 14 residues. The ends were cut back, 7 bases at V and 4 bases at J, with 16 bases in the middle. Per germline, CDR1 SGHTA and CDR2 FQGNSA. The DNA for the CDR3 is TGTGCCAGCACCTGGGGGGGGAGGCCCACTGAAGCTTTCTTT. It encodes CASTWGGRPTEAFF.

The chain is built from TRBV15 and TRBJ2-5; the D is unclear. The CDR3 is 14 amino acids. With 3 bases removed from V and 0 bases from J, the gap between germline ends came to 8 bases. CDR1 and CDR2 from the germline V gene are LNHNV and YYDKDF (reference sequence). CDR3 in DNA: TGTGCCACCAGCAGCCCCAGAAACCAAGAGACCCAGTACTTC. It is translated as CATSSPRNQETQYF.

This chain's CDR3 is CASSEGSGSWVETQYF. For the CDR3, the DNA is TGCGCCAGCAGTGAGGGTAGCGGGAGTTGGGTGGAGACCCAGTACTTC. The chain employs TRBV10-2 and TRBJ2-5; TRBD2 aligns across 9 bases. V gave up 2 bases and J gave up 5 bases; unmatched junction bases: 9. This CDR3 has 16 amino acids. Germline CDR1 reads WSHSY; CDR2 reads SAAADI.

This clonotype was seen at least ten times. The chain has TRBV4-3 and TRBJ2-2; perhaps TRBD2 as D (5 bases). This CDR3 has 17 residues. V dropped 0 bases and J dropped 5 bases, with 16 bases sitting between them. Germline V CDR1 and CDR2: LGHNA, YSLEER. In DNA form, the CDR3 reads TGCGCCAGCAGCCAAGAGCCCCTCCCAAGGAGGACCGGGGAGCTGTTTTTT. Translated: CASSQEPLPRRTGELFF.

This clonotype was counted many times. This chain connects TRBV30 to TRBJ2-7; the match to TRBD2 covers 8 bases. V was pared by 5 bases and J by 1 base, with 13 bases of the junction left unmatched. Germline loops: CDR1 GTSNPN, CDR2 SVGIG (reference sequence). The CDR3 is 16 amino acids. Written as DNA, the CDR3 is TGTGCCTGGGGTCCCGGTACTAGCGGACTTTCCTACGAGCAGTACTTC. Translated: CAWGPGTSGLSYEQYF.